This T cell receptor beta chain was sequenced during a study of cytomegalovirus exposure and HLA in healthy donors. General study points: Previously analyzed data showed that most TCR beta V segments were productive at a frequency of about 87% or about 30%.

On this clone: Its antigen is not known.

Primers included in the PCR were 60 Vbeta and 13 Jbeta primers. TCRdb keeps only in-frame clones here, not all; method: immunoSEQ multiplex PCR. The listing records around 97,000 clones. Per the germline V gene, CDR1 is MGHRA and CDR2 is YSYEKL. J lost 2 bases, V lost 1 base, and 3 bases had no gene match. This CDR3 spans 15 amino acids. The chain couples TRBV4-1 to TRBJ1-1, with 8 bases aligning to TRBD1. The clonotype originates from a man between 40 and 49 years old in good health and CMV-seronegative. Input material: PBMCs. CDR3 sequence reads: CASSQGDRRNTEAFF. The CDR3 DNA reads TGCGCCAGCAGCCAAGGGGACAGGCGCAACACTGAAGCTTTCTTT.